The rows below give T cell receptor beta chains drawn from one sample of a study of blood T cell repertoires in COVID-19. TCRdb's table, derived via immunoSEQ multiplex PCR, lists solely in-frame clones and lacks some. The data hold hundreds of thousands of clones, with approximately 80% observed a single time. Sequenced input: peripheral blood. The receptors come from an older man with acute or convalescent COVID-19. Each CDR3 is given with its conserved first and last residue. A D gene is named only where the DNA matches it firmly. Expanded clones are given a class, and other clones once, few, many or no size at all.

d_call	j_call	v_call	clone_size	cdr3_nt	cdr3_aa
TRBD2	TRBJ2-1	TRBV12-3/TRBV12-4	-	TGTGCCAGCAAAGCGGGAGGGCCGGGTGAGCAGTTCTTC	CASKAGGPGEQFF
TRBD2	TRBJ2-1	TRBV27	-	TGTGCCAGCAGTTTATTAAGTCGTGGCGGGAGGGCCTCTTATGAGCAGTTCTTC	CASSLLSRGGRASYEQFF
-	TRBJ2-7	TRBV21-1	few	TGTGCCAGCAGCAAAGGACAGGGGAGGAACGAGCAGTACTTC	CASSKGQGRNEQYF
TRBD1	TRBJ2-2	TRBV2	-	TGTGCCAGCAGTACTCGGACAGGGGGCGGCGGGGAGCTGTTTTTT	CASSTRTGGGGELFF
TRBD1	TRBJ2-7	TRBV14	few	TGTGCCAGCAGCTTACGAACAGGGGGCCACCACGAGCAGTACTTC	CASSLRTGGHHEQYF
-	TRBJ1-2	TRBV5-1	-	TGCGCCAGCAGCCCAGCCCAGGGAAACTATGGCTACACCTTC	CASSPAQGNYGYTF
-	TRBJ1-1	TRBV7-9	-	TGTGCCAGCAGCTTGGGCAGCTACACTGAAGCTTTCTTT	CASSLGSYTEAFF
-	TRBJ2-3	TRBV28	-	TGTGCCAGCAACGGGAACACAGATACGCAGTATTTT	CASNGNTDTQYF
TRBD2	TRBJ2-5	TRBV4-2	once	TGTGCCAGCAGCCAAGTTGGGACTAGCGGCCAAGAGACCCAGTACTTC	CASSQVGTSGQETQYF
TRBD1	TRBJ2-3	TRBV5-1	-	TGCGCCAGCAGCTTAGGGACAGGGGCCCCGCGGGATACGCAGTATTTT	CASSLGTGAPRDTQYF
-	TRBJ1-5	TRBV3-1/TRBV3-2	-	TGTGCCAGCAGCCAAGGGGGGGTTAACAATCAGCCCCAGCATTTT	CASSQGGVNNQPQHF
-	TRBJ1-2	TRBV30	-	TGTGCCTGGAGTGTACCAGGGGTTTACACCTTC	CAWSVPGVYTF
TRBD1	TRBJ2-2	TRBV25-1	-	TGTGCCAGCAGTGTAACCGGGACAGGGAAAACCGGGGAGCTGTTTTTT	CASSVTGTGKTGELFF
-	TRBJ2-7	TRBV3-1/TRBV3-2	-	TGTGCCAGCAGCCAAGGACAGGCATCCTACGAGCAGTACTTC	CASSQGQASYEQYF
TRBD1	TRBJ1-1	TRBV9	-	TGTGCCAGCAGCGTAGTGGGACAGGGGGTCACTGAAGCTTTCTTT	CASSVVGQGVTEAFF
-	TRBJ2-7	TRBV6-1	few	TGTGCCAGCAGTGAAGTACGGGTCTCCTACGAGCAGTACTTC	CASSEVRVSYEQYF
TRBD1	TRBJ2-3	TRBV7-9	-	TGTGCCAGCACCCGACAGGGGCTGAGCACAGATACGCAGTATTTT	CASTRQGLSTDTQYF
TRBD2	TRBJ2-7	TRBV3-1/TRBV3-2	-	TGTGCCAGCAGCCAAGCGGGGGGACTACATGGGGAGCAGTACTTC	CASSQAGGLHGEQYF
-	TRBJ2-5	TRBV3-1/TRBV3-2	-	TGTGCCAGCAGCTCTCACAGGTCCTCGTACCAAGAGACCCAGTACTTC	CASSSHRSSYQETQYF
-	TRBJ1-4	TRBV30	once	TGTGCCTGTGGGCCCCTCGGGGCTAATGAAAAACTGTTTTTT	CACGPLGANEKLFF
TRBD1	TRBJ1-3	TRBV5-1	-	TGCGCCAGCAGCCTAGGACAGGGGGCTTCTGGAAACACCATATATTTT	CASSLGQGASGNTIYF
-	TRBJ2-2	TRBV18	-	TGTGCCAGCTCAAGAGTGACCGGGGAGCTGTTTTTT	CASSRVTGELFF
TRBD2	TRBJ2-7	TRBV2	-	TGTGCCAGCGGAGGGACTAGCTACATCGGGTACGAGCAGTACTTC	CASGGTSYIGYEQYF
-	TRBJ2-5	TRBV2	-	TGTGCCAGCAGTCTCATCCCGGGTGGGCAAGAGACCCAGTACTTC	CASSLIPGGQETQYF
TRBD2	TRBJ2-5	TRBV7-8	once	TGTGCCAGCATCCAGCGGGGACCAAAAGAGACCCAGTACTTC	CASIQRGPKETQYF
TRBD2	TRBJ2-2	TRBV24-1	-	TGTGCCACCAGTGACGGCGGGAGGTCTACCGGGGAGCTGTTTTTT	CATSDGGRSTGELFF
-	TRBJ2-3	TRBV28	-	TGTGCCAGCAGTCGAAGGGGCCCAGATACGCAGTATTTT	CASSRRGPDTQYF
TRBD1	TRBJ1-3	TRBV11-2	-	TGTGCCAGCAGCTTAGATCTGGGGACAGGGGCAGGCGGAAACACCATATATTTT	CASSLDLGTGAGGNTIYF
-	TRBJ1-4	TRBV10-3	-	TGTGCCATCAGTCGAGAACCGGATGAAAAACTGTTTTTT	CAISREPDEKLFF
-	TRBJ2-4	TRBV11-1	few	TGTGCCAGCAGCCCCCGAAACCCACTAGCCAAAAACATTCAGTACTTC	CASSPRNPLAKNIQYF
TRBD2	TRBJ2-3	TRBV7-2	once	TGTGCCAGCAGCTTGCGGGGGAACACAGATACGCAGTATTTT	CASSLRGNTDTQYF
-	TRBJ2-7	TRBV12-3/TRBV12-4	-	TGTGCCAGCAGTTTCGGGGGTCCCTACGAGCAGTACTTC	CASSFGGPYEQYF
-	TRBJ2-1	TRBV29-1	-	TGCAGCGTCTCCAATGATGGGAGGATGGAGTTCTTC	CSVSNDGRMEFF
TRBD2	TRBJ2-1	TRBV9	-	TGTGCCAGCAGCATGGGGACTAGCGGGACCTACAATGAGCAGTTCTTC	CASSMGTSGTYNEQFF
-	TRBJ2-3	TRBV7-9	-	TGTGCCAGCAGCTGGCGCACAGGGGACTCGAAGGGATCAGATACGCAGTATTTT	CASSWRTGDSKGSDTQYF
TRBD2	TRBJ2-7	TRBV7-2	-	TGTGCCAGCAGCTTAATGGGTCTAGCGGGCTACGAGCAGTACTTC	CASSLMGLAGYEQYF
-	TRBJ2-5	TRBV19	-	TGTGCCAGTAGTATCCCTCAAGAGACCCAGTACTTC	CASSIPQETQYF
-	TRBJ1-5	TRBV2	many	TGTGCCAGCAGTCGCAGATGGCGGGGCAATCAGCCCCAGCATTTT	CASSRRWRGNQPQHF
-	TRBJ1-3	TRBV7-8	-	TGTGCCAGCAGCTTAGACTTCGGCGGTGGGGGGTACACCATATATTTT	CASSLDFGGGGYTIYF
-	TRBJ1-6	TRBV19	-	TGTGCCAGTAACGAGGGTCCCTATAATTCACCCCTCCACTTT	CASNEGPYNSPLHF
TRBD1	TRBJ1-5	TRBV7-9	-	TGTGCCAGCAGCAGCGGACAGGGCTGGAGCAATCAGCCCCAGCATTTT	CASSSGQGWSNQPQHF
-	TRBJ2-7	TRBV15	many	TGTGCCACCAGCAGAGATCGAGGGTCCTACGAGCAGTACTTC	CATSRDRGSYEQYF
-	TRBJ2-3	TRBV4-1	-	TGCGCCAGCAGCCAAGAACCCCCTAGAGATACGCAGTATTTT	CASSQEPPRDTQYF
-	TRBJ1-2	TRBV19	-	TGTGCCAGTAGTATGGGCAGACCGATAGGCTATGGCTACACCTTC	CASSMGRPIGYGYTF
-	TRBJ1-6	TRBV28	once	TGTGCCAGCAGTTCAACCGGGAGGGGGAATTCACCCCTCCACTTT	CASSSTGRGNSPLHF
TRBD2	TRBJ2-5	TRBV5-4	-	TGTGCCAGCAGCTCGGCCGGGACTAGCGGGATCCAAGAGACCCAGTACTTC	CASSSAGTSGIQETQYF
-	TRBJ2-2	TRBV7-2	-	TGTGCCAGCAGCCCTACACTCGCCCGGGCGCGGGCCGGGGAGCTGTTTTTT	CASSPTLARARAGELFF
TRBD2	TRBJ2-7	TRBV6-5	-	TGTGCCAGCAGTCCGCGACTAGCTACCGGTGGGGAGCAGTACTTC	CASSPRLATGGEQYF
-	TRBJ2-3	TRBV24-1	-	TGTGCCACCAGTGACCCTAGAGCGAGGACAGATACGCAGTATTTT	CATSDPRARTDTQYF
-	TRBJ1-2	TRBV6-1	-	TGTGCCAGCAGTGAAGATAGGGACGGGGGATGGTATGGCTACACCTTC	CASSEDRDGGWYGYTF
-	TRBJ2-3	TRBV7-9	-	TGTGCCAGCTCCGGGGGGCCAGATACGCAGTATTTT	CASSGGPDTQYF
TRBD1	TRBJ1-4	TRBV3-1/TRBV3-2	-	TGTGCCAGCAGCCCCAAGACGAACAGGGGCGAAGAAAAACTGTTTTTT	CASSPKTNRGEEKLFF
TRBD2	TRBJ2-1	TRBV7-8	-	TGTGCCAGCAGCTTAGCTACAGCGGGAGTCGCCTACAATGAGCAGTTCTTC	CASSLATAGVAYNEQFF